This T cell receptor beta chain was documented in a study of early T cells in non-severe SARS-CoV-2 infection. Turning to the study itself: Chains were unpaired, as sequencing was done on bulk RNA from unsorted whole blood.

This CDR3 contains 15 residues. The V and J ends lost 5 bases and 2 bases, in that order; junction bases with no gene match: 4. Germline assignment: CDR1 MNHEY and CDR2 SVGAGI. Tagging with unique molecular identifiers was applied to individual cDNA molecules. TCRdb fed the 5' RACE reads into MiXCR, producing one record per CDR3 protein. The repertoire holds just under 30,000 distinct CDR3 sequences, with roughly 5% as singletons. This clonotype was seen at least ten times. As yet, its antigen is unknown. Study conclusions and caveats: The matching step, a VDJdb search, favored anti-spike CD8 responses and missed private and CD4 specificities.

This receptor was identified in an adult who was a healthcare worker with PCR-confirmed SARS-CoV-2 infection or an uninfected control (not recorded which). The gene calls are TRBV6-5 and TRBJ2-7, with 12 bases aligning to TRBD2. Material for sequencing was whole blood. The CDR3: CASSKGLAGAYEQYF. DNA for the CDR3: TGTGCCAGCAGTAAGGGACTAGCGGGTGCCTACGAGCAGTACTTC.